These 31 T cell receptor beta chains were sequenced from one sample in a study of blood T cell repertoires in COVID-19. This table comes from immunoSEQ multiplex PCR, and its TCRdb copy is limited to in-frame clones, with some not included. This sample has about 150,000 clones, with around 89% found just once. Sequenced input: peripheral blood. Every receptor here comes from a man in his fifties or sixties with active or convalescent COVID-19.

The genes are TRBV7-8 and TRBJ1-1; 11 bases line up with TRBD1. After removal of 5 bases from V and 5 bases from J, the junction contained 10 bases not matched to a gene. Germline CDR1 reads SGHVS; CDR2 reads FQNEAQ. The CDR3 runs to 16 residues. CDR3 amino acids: CASSQGGTGGRTEAFF. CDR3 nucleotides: TGTGCCAGCAGCCAAGGGGGGACAGGGGGTAGAACTGAAGCTTTCTTT.

CDR3 loop: CASSLESGGEKLFF. The CDR3 bases are TGTGCCAGCAGCTTAGAGTCGGGTGGGGAAAAACTGTTTTTT. The genes are TRBV11-2 and TRBJ1-4; D gene unclear. The germline V gene encodes CDR1 SGHAT and CDR2 FQNNGV. The V and J ends lost 0 bases and 8 bases respectively, with 10 bases between them. This CDR3 spans 14 amino acids.

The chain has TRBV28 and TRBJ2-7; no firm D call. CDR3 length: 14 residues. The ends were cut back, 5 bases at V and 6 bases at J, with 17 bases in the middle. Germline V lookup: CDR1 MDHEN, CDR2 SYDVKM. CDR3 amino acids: CASSLKTRRGEQYF. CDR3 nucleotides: TGTGCCAGCAGTCTGAAGACCCGAAGAGGCGAGCAGTACTTC.

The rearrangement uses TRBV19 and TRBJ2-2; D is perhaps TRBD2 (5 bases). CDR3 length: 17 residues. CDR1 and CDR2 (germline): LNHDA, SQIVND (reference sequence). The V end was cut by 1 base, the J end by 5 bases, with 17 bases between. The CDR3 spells CASSIGSHGSGTGELFF. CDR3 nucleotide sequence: TGTGCCAGTAGTATAGGGTCCCATGGGAGTGGAACCGGGGAGCTGTTTTTT.

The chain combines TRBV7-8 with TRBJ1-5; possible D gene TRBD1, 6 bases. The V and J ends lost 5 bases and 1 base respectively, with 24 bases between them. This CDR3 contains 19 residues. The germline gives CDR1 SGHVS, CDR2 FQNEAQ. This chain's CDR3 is CASSRGRGASFGSNQPQHF. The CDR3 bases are TGTGCCAGCAGCCGGGGGCGGGGGGCCTCTTTTGGGAGCAATCAGCCCCAGCATTTT.

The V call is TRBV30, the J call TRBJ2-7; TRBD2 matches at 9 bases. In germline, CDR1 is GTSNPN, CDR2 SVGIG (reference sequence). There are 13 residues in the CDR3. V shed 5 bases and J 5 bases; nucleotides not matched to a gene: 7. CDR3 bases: TGTGCCTGGTTGAGCGGGAGGATCCACGAGCAGTACTTC. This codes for CAWLSGRIHEQYF.

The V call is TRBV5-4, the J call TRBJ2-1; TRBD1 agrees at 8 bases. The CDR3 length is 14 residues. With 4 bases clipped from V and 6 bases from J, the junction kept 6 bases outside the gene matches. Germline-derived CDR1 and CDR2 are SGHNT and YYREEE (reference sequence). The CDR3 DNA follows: TGTGCCAGCAGCACTAGACAGGGGAGCAATGAGCAGTTCTTC. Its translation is CASSTRQGSNEQFF.

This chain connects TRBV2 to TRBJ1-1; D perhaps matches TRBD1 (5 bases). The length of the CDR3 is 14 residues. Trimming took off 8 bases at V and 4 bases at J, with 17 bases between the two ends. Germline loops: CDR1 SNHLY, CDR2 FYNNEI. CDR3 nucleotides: TGTGCCAGCGGCCTCTTAGGGGAGGGCACTGAAGCTTTCTTT. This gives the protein CASGLLGEGTEAFF.

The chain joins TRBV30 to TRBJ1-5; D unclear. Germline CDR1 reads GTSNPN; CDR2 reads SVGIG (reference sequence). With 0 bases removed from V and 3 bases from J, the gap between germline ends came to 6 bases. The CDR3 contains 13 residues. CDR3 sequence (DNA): TGTGCCTGGAGTGTGCGCAACAATCAGCCCCAGCATTTT. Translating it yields CAWSVRNNQPQHF.

The CDR3 region has the DNA TGTGCCAGTAGTAGAGACAGGGTCCAGCCCCAGCATTTT. Translated, it gives CASSRDRVQPQHF. V and J are TRBV19 and TRBJ1-5; 7 bases agree with TRBD1. The CDR3 length is 13 residues. Germline CDR1 LNHDA, CDR2 SQIVND (reference sequence). V shed 4 bases, J shed 7 bases, and the junction held 4 bases outside the gene matches.

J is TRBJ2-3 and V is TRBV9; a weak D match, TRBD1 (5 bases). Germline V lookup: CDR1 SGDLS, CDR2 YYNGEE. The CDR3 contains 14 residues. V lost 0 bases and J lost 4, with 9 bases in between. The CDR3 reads CASSVGGVADTQYF. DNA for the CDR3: TGTGCCAGCAGCGTAGGGGGCGTCGCAGATACGCAGTATTTT.

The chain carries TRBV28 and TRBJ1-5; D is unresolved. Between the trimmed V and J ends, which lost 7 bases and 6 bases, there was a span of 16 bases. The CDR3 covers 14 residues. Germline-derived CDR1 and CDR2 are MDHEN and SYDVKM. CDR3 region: CASTEERGPQPQHF. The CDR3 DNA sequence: TGTGCCAGCACCGAGGAGAGAGGGCCTCAGCCCCAGCATTTT.

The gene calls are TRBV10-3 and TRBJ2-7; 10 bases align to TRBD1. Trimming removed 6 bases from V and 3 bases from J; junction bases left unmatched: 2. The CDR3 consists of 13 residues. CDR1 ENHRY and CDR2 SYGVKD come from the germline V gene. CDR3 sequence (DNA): TGTGCCATCAGAGGGACAGGGGTCTACGAGCAGTACTTC. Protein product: CAIRGTGVYEQYF.

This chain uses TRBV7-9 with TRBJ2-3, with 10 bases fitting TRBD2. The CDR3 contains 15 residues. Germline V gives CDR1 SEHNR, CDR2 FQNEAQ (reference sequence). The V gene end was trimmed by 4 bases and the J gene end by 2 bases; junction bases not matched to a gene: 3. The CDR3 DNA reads TGTGCCAGCAGCTGGACTAGCGGATCCACAGATACGCAGTATTTT. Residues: CASSWTSGSTDTQYF.

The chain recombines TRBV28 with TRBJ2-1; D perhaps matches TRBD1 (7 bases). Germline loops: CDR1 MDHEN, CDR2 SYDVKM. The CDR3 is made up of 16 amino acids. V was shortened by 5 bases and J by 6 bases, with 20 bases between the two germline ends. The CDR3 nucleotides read TGTGCCAGCAGTCTCTGGACAGGAGGGGACGGCAATGAGCAGTTCTTC. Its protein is CASSLWTGGDGNEQFF.

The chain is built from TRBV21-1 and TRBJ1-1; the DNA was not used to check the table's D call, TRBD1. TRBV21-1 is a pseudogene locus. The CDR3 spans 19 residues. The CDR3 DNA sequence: TGTGCCAGCAGCAAAGTTCGTCTTCGGACAGGGGCCATGAACACTGAAGCTTTCTTT. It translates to CASSKVRLRTGAMNTEAFF.

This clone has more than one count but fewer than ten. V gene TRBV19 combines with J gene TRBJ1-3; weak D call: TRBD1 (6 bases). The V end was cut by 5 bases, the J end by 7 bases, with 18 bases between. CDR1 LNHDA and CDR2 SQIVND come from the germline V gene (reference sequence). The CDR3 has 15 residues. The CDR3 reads CASSLSDRPRNTIYF. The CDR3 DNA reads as TGTGCCAGTAGTTTATCGGACAGACCACGGAACACCATATATTTT.

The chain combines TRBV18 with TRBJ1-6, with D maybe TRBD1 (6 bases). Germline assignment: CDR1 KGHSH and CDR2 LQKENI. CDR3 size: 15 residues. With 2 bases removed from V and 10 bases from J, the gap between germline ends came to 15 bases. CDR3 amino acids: CASSPSGALGSPLHF. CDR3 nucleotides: TGTGCCAGCTCACCATCAGGGGCTTTGGGATCACCCCTCCACTTT.

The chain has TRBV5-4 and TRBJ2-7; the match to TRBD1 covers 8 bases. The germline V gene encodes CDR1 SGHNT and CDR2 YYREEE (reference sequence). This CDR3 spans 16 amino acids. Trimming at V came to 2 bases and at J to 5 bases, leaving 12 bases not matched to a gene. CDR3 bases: TGTGCCAGCAGCTTACCTTCAGGGGGCAACGGCCACGAGCAGTACTTC. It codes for CASSLPSGGNGHEQYF.

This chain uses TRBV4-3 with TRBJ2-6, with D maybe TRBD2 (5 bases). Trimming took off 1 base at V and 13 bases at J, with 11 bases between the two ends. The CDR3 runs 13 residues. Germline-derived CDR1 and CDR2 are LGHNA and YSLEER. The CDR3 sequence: CASSQVGPGVLTF. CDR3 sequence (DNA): TGCGCCAGCAGCCAAGTCGGGCCGGGAGTCCTGACTTTC.

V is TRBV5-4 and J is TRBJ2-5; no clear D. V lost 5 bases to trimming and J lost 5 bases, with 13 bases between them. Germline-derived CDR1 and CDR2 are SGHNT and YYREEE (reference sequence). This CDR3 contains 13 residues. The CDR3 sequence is CASRNYGRETQYF. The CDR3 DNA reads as TGTGCCAGCAGAAACTATGGCCGGGAGACCCAGTACTTC.

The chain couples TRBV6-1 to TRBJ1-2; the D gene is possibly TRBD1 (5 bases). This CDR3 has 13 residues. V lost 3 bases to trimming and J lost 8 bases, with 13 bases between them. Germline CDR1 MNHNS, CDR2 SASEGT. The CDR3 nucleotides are TGTGCCAGCAGTGACCAGGGTGTCTTGGGCTACACCTTC. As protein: CASSDQGVLGYTF.

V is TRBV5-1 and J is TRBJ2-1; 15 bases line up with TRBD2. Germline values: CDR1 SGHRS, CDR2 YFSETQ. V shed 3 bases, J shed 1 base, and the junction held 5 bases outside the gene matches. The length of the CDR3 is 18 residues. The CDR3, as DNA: TGCGCCAGCAGCTCTGGGGGGACTAGCGGGAGGTCCTACAATGAGCAGTTCTTC. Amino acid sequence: CASSSGGTSGRSYNEQFF.

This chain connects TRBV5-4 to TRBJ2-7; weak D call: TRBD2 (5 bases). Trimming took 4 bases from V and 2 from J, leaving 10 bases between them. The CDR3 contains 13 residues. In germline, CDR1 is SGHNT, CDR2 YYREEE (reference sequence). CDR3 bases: TGTGCCAGCAGCCGCGACGGGGCCTACGAGCAGTACTTC. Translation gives CASSRDGAYEQYF.

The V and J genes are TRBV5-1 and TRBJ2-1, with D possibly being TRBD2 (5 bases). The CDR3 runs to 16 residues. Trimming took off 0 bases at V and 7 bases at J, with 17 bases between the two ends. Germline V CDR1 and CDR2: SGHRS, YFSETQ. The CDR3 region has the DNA TGCGCCAGCAGCTTGGTTTTGAGTCCTCGCGGGAATGAGCAGTTCTTC. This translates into CASSLVLSPRGNEQFF.

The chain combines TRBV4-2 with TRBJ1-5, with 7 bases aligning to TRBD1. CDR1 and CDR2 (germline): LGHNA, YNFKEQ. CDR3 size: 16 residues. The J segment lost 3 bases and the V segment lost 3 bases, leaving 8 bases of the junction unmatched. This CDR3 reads CASSQETGAINQPQHF. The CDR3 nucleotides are TGTGCCAGCAGCCAGGAAACAGGGGCCATCAATCAGCCCCAGCATTTT.

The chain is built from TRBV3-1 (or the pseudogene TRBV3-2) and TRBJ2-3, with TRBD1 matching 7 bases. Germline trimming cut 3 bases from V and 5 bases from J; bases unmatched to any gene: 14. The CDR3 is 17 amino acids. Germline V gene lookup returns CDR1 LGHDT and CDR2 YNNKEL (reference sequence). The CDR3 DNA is TGTGCCAGCAGCCACTCCGGTACAAAGGGGGCCTTAGATACGCAGTATTTT. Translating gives CASSHSGTKGALDTQYF.

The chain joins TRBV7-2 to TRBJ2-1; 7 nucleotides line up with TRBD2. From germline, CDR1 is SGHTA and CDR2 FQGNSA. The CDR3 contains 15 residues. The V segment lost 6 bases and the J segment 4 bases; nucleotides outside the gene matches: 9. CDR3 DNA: TGTGCCAGCAGGCCCCCGCGGGAGCGGTACAATGAGCAGTTCTTC. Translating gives CASRPPRERYNEQFF. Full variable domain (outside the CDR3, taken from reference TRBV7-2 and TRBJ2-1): GAGVSQSPSNKVTEKGKDVELRCDPISGHTALYWYRQSLGQGLEFLIYFQGNSAPDKSGLPSDRFSAERTGGSVSTLTIQRTQQEDSAVYLCASRPPRERYNEQFFGPGTRLTVL.

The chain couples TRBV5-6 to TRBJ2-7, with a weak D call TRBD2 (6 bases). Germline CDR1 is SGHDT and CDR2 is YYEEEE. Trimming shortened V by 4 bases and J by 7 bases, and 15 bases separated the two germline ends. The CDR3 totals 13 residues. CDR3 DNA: TGTGCCAGCAGCCCCCGGAGGGCGGGGGAGCAGTACTTC. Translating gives CASSPRRAGEQYF.

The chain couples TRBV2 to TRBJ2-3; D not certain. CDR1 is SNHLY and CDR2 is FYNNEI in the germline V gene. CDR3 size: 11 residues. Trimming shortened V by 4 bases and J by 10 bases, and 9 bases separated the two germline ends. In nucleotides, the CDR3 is TGTGCCAGCAGTGTCCAGGCCGCGCAGTATTTT. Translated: CASSVQAAQYF.

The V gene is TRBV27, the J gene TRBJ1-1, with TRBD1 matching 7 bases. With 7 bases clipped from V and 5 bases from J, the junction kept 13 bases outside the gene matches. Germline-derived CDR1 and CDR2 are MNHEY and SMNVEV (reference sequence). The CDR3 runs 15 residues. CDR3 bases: TGTGCCAGCAAGCGTCCGGGGACAGAGGCTACTGAAGCTTTCTTT. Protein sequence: CASKRPGTEATEAFF.